The present TCR beta chain was sequenced within a study of OX40 agonist ivuxolimab in advanced cancers. The protocol was immunoSEQ multiplex PCR, while the TCRdb copy is restricted to in-frame clones and leaves out a portion. This sample has roughly 58,000 clones, with roughly nine tenths found just once. The CDR3 contains 14 residues. From germline, CDR1 is SGHAT and CDR2 FQNNGV. V lost 0 bases and J lost 4, with 9 bases in between. This clonotype was sampled from an adult with an advanced solid tumor such as melanoma, head and neck, liver or kidney cancer. The sample was CD4+ or CD8+ T cells sorted from blood, taken in a trial of the OX40 agonist ivuxolimab. The V call is TRBV11-2, the J call TRBJ2-5, with D possibly being TRBD2 (6 bases). The CDR3 coding sequence is TGTGCCAGCAGCTTAGATCGGGGAGGAGAGACCCAGTACTTC. Translating it yields CASSLDRGGETQYF.